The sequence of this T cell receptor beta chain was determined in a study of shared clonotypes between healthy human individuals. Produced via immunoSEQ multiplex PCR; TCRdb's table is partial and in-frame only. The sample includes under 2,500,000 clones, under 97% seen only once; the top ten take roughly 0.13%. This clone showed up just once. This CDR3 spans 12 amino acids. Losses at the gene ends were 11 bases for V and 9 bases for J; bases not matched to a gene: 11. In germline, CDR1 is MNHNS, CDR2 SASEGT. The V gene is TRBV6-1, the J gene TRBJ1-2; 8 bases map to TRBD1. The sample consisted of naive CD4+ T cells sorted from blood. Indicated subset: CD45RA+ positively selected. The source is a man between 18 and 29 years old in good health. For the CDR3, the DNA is TGTGCCGCCACGGGACAGGAGTATCGCTACACCTTC. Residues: CAATGQEYRYTF.